The following is a T cell receptor beta chain sequence with its context. This entry comes from a study of shared clonotypes between healthy human individuals. V dropped 4 bases and J dropped 2 bases, with 15 bases sitting between them. The CDR3 totals 15 residues. Germline V gene data show CDR1 as SEHNR and CDR2 as FQNEAQ (reference sequence). The assay was immunoSEQ multiplex PCR, and TCRdb's table has in-frame clones only and misses some. The data contain 180,000 or so clones, approximately 92% of them seen just once; the ten biggest clones take up around 0.067%. The sequencing sample was made of naive CD4+ T cells sorted from blood. The subset here: CD45RA+ positively selected. V is TRBV7-9 and J is TRBJ2-7; the D gene is possibly TRBD1 (6 bases). The origin of this receptor is a woman aged 25 to 39 in good health. In DNA, the CDR3 is TGTGCCAGCAGCTCTGACCGGGACAACCCCTACGAGCAGTACTTC. It translates to CASSSDRDNPYEQYF.